This TCR beta chain was retrieved from a study of early T cells in non-severe SARS-CoV-2 infection. General study findings and limits: Matching results from VDJdb favored anti-spike CD8 responses, leaving private and CD4 specificities undetected.

TCRdb re-derived calls from the 5' RACE reads in MiXCR, one entry per CDR3 protein. The profile shows some 30,000 distinct CDR3 sequences, 6% to 7% of them singletons. The CDR3 consists of 15 residues. Trimming at V came to 1 base and at J to 7 bases, leaving 6 bases not matched to a gene. Looked up from germline, CDR1 is LNHDA and CDR2 is SQIVND (reference sequence). This clonotype was recorded many times. Its antigen is still unknown. The clonotype originates from an adult who was a healthcare worker with PCR-confirmed SARS-CoV-2 infection or an uninfected control (not recorded which). Source material: whole blood. The rearrangement joins TRBV19 to TRBJ1-5, with 8 bases matching TRBD1. The CDR3 DNA follows: TGTGCCAGTAGTATAGGGACAGGGCTCGGGCAGCCCCAGCATTTT. Translated, it gives CASSIGTGLGQPQHF.